The clone carrying this TCR beta chain was recorded a few times. Total RNA was isolated from each sample in quantities of at least 6 micrograms. These data belong to a study of blood T cells in healthy people across ages. Study-wide background: Capture by template switching was about one barcoded beta molecule per two T cells.

A second PCR, run for about 7 to 12 cycles, used a sample-barcoded 5' primer plus a J-beta primer mix. TCRdb reprocessed the 5' RACE reads via MiXCR and lists one record per CDR3 protein. The profile shows more than 650,000 distinct CDR3 sequences, over 20% of them singletons. The CDR3 contains 15 residues. The V gene lost 4 bases and the J gene lost 4 bases, with 17 bases spanning the gap. Per germline, CDR1 SGHRS and CDR2 YFSETQ. Sequencing was performed on blood. The J gene is TRBJ1-2, the V gene TRBV5-1; D gene ambiguous. The receptor comes from a man between 65 and 79 years old in good health. The CDR3 loop reads CASSPDGNGPYGYTF. The CDR3 DNA follows: TGCGCCAGCAGCCCGGACGGGAACGGACCCTATGGCTACACCTTC.